The 25 T cell receptor beta chains presented below share a single source sample, sequenced in a study of cytomegalovirus exposure and HLA in healthy donors. The assay was immunoSEQ multiplex PCR, and TCRdb's table has in-frame clones only and misses some. Here the sample spans around 61,000 clones, over 85% being singletons. The sequencing input was PBMCs. The receptors were gathered from a man aged 18 to 29 in good health and CMV-seronegative.

The chain carries TRBV9 and TRBJ2-1; 10 nucleotides agree with TRBD2. The ends lost 7 bases at V and 7 bases at J; junction bases unmatched: 14. CDR1 is SGDLS and CDR2 is YYNGEE in the germline V gene. CDR3 length: 16 amino acids. CDR3 nucleotide sequence: TGTGCCAGCTCTCAAGGGGGACTAGCGAGTGGGAATGAGCAGTTCTTC. This encodes CASSQGGLASGNEQFF.

The chain joins TRBV9 to TRBJ2-7; the match to TRBD1 covers 9 bases. CDR1 is SGDLS, CDR2 YYNGEE, per germline. After removal of 4 bases from V and 0 bases from J, the junction contained 5 bases not matched to a gene. This CDR3 region has 15 residues. The CDR3 reads CASSPGTGSSYEQYF. CDR3 DNA: TGTGCCAGCAGCCCTGGGACAGGGAGCTCCTACGAGCAGTACTTC.

The chain joins TRBV19 to TRBJ2-7, with 8 bases that match TRBD1. Per the germline V gene, CDR1 is LNHDA and CDR2 is SQIVND (reference sequence). V lost 5 bases, J lost 5 bases, and 2 bases stayed unmatched. The CDR3 runs to 12 residues. CDR3 DNA: TGTGCCAGTAGTCAGGGGGCGGACGAGCAGTACTTC. It yields the protein CASSQGADEQYF.

The rearrangement uses TRBV10-1 and TRBJ2-1, with TRBD2 as a possible D gene (6 bases). The CDR3 is made up of 14 amino acids. Trimming cost V 3 bases and J 5 bases, with 11 bases left between them. CDR1 is WNHNN, CDR2 SYGVQD, per germline (reference sequence). The CDR3 nucleotides are TGCGCCAGCAGTGACCGGCGGGGAAACAATGAGCAGTTCTTC. It is translated as CASSDRRGNNEQFF.

The chain links TRBV28 to TRBJ2-7; D gene ambiguous. The CDR3 totals 13 residues. Germline loops: CDR1 MDHEN, CDR2 SYDVKM. V lost 5 bases to trimming and J lost 0 bases, with 8 bases between them. As DNA, the CDR3 is TGTGCCAGCAGTCCCCCTCGCTCCTACGAGCAGTACTTC. Translating it yields CASSPPRSYEQYF. Variable domain in full (rest from reference TRBV28 and TRBJ2-7): DVKVTQSSRYLVKRTGEKVFLECVQDMDHENMFWYRQDPGLGLRLIYFSYDVKMKEKGDIPEGYSVSREKKERFSLILESASTNQTSMYLCASSPPRSYEQYFGPGTRLTVT.

The rearrangement links TRBV29-1 to TRBJ2-7; perhaps TRBD1 as D (6 bases). V was clipped by 4 bases and J by 2 bases, with 21 bases between them. This CDR3 region has 16 residues. Germline loops: CDR1 SQVTM, CDR2 ANQGSEA. Written as DNA, the CDR3 is TGCAGCGTTGCGGGGACAACGACAAGCACTACCTACGAGCAGTACTTC. It encodes CSVAGTTTSTTYEQYF.

The chain employs TRBV18 and TRBJ1-5, with 8 bases that match TRBD1. There are 15 residues in the CDR3. Germline loops: CDR1 KGHSH, CDR2 LQKENI. Unmatched junction bases numbered 11, after V lost 8 bases and J lost 5 bases. CDR3: CASHDRTGTDQPQHF. In nucleotides, the CDR3 is TGTGCCAGCCACGATAGGACAGGGACGGATCAGCCCCAGCATTTT.

The chain is built from TRBV4-2 and TRBJ2-2; TRBD2 aligns across 9 bases. Trimming cost V 0 bases and J 5 bases; bases outside gene matches: 4. Germline V gene data show CDR1 as LGHNA and CDR2 as YNFKEQ. CDR3 length equals 16 residues. This chain's CDR3 is CASSQDLAGETGELFF. In nucleotides, the CDR3 is TGTGCCAGCAGCCAAGATTTAGCGGGAGAGACCGGGGAGCTGTTTTTT.

CDR3 nucleotide sequence: TGTGCCAGCAGCACAGACATGGACAGGGGGCATTTTAGTGGCTACACCTTC. The encoded protein is CASSTDMDRGHFSGYTF. This chain uses TRBV7-2 with TRBJ1-2, with 11 bases identical to TRBD1. Per the germline V gene, CDR1 is SGHTA and CDR2 is FQGNSA. V trimming: 5 bases; J trimming: 7 bases; junction bases outside the gene matches: 15. CDR3 length: 17 residues.

The chain joins TRBV28 to TRBJ2-2; 13 nucleotides line up with TRBD2. J was trimmed by 6 bases and V by 6 bases; bases with no gene match: 7. In germline, CDR1 is MDHEN, CDR2 SYDVKM. This CDR3 spans 16 amino acids. The CDR3 DNA reads TGTGCCAGCAGGAGCGCGACTAGCGGGAGGTCCGGGGAGCTGTTTTTT. It encodes CASRSATSGRSGELFF.

The chain carries TRBV5-6 and TRBJ2-5; D is possibly TRBD2 (5 bases). V gave up 0 bases and J gave up 5 bases, with 14 bases separating them. The CDR3 is 15 amino acids. The germline V gene has CDR1 SGHDT and CDR2 YYEEEE. This CDR3 is CASSLANRGTETQYF. CDR3 sequence (DNA): TGTGCCAGCAGCTTGGCCAACCGGGGTACCGAGACCCAGTACTTC.

Only one count was recorded for this clone. The chain joins TRBV4-3 to TRBJ2-1; tentatively, D is TRBD2 (6 bases). V was clipped by 2 bases and J by 2 bases, with 10 bases between them. The V gene's germline CDR1 is LGHNA and CDR2 YSLEER. CDR3 length equals 15 residues. The CDR3 DNA follows: TGCGCCAGCAGCCAAAGAGGCGGGACCTACAATGAGCAGTTCTTC. The encoded protein is CASSQRGGTYNEQFF.

This chain uses TRBV7-9 with TRBJ2-1; D is perhaps TRBD2 (5 bases). Deletions cut 5 bases from V and 4 bases from J, with 12 bases between. The germline CDR1 and CDR2 sequences are SEHNR and FQNEAQ (reference sequence). This CDR3 has 14 amino acids. CDR3 in amino acids: CASSANLAYNEQFF. The CDR3 nucleotides are TGTGCCAGCAGCGCCAACCTAGCTTACAATGAGCAGTTCTTC. The full variable domain, with the rest looked up from reference TRBV7-9 and TRBJ2-1, is DTGVSQNPRHKITKRGQNVTFRCDPISEHNRLYWYRQTLGQGPEFLTYFQNEAQLEKSRLLSDRFSAERPKGSFSTLEIQRTEQGDSAMYLCASSANLAYNEQFFGPGTRLTVL.

This clone appeared a single time. The rearrangement joins TRBV11-2 to TRBJ2-7; TRBD1 matches 8 bases. This CDR3 has 15 residues. The V gene end was trimmed by 4 bases and the J gene end by 5 bases; junction bases not matched to a gene: 10. Germline assignment: CDR1 SGHAT and CDR2 FQNNGV. The CDR3 DNA reads TGTGCCAGCAGCTCCCCCCGGACAGGGCTTGACGAGCAGTACTTC. This gives the protein CASSSPRTGLDEQYF.

The chain joins TRBV28 to TRBJ2-3, with D uncertain. Per the germline V gene, CDR1 is MDHEN and CDR2 is SYDVKM. This CDR3 comprises 16 residues. V was clipped by 2 bases and J by 2 bases, with 14 bases between them. The CDR3 bases are TGTGCCAGCAGTTTACTCCAACAACGTCTCACAGATACGCAGTATTTT. Translation: CASSLLQQRLTDTQYF. Using reference TRBV28 and TRBJ2-3 for the parts outside the CDR3, the full variable domain is DVKVTQSSRYLVKRTGEKVFLECVQDMDHENMFWYRQDPGLGLRLIYFSYDVKMKEKGDIPEGYSVSREKKERFSLILESASTNQTSMYLCASSLLQQRLTDTQYFGPGTRLTVL.

This sequence joins TRBV10-3 and TRBJ2-5; 7 bases align to TRBD2. The CDR3 runs 14 residues. From germline, CDR1 is ENHRY and CDR2 SYGVKD. J lost 5 bases, V lost 3 bases, and 6 bases had no gene match. This CDR3 is CAISDQGGSETQYF. For the CDR3, the DNA is TGTGCCATCAGTGATCAGGGCGGGAGCGAGACCCAGTACTTC.

The chain carries TRBV23-1 and TRBJ2-3; D possibly corresponds to TRBD2 (5 bases). TRBV23-1 falls under the ORF class, with uncertain function. Trimming left V 0 bases short and J 1 base short, with 14 bases between. The CDR3 length is 17 residues. CDR3 nucleotides: TGCGCCAGCAGTCAATCGAGGGCGGCCCGGGGCACAGATACGCAGTATTTT. This codes for CASSQSRAARGTDTQYF.

V gene TRBV19 combines with J gene TRBJ1-1, with D maybe TRBD1 (5 bases). Between the trimmed V and J ends, which lost 3 bases and 0 bases, there was a span of 8 bases. CDR1 LNHDA and CDR2 SQIVND come from the germline V gene (reference sequence). The length of the CDR3 is 14 residues. CDR3 sequence: CASSIDRMNTEAFF. The CDR3 DNA follows: TGTGCCAGTAGTATCGACAGAATGAACACTGAAGCTTTCTTT.

The rearrangement uses TRBV9 and TRBJ2-7, with 14 bases that match TRBD2. The germline V gene has CDR1 SGDLS and CDR2 YYNGEE. The CDR3 extends over 15 amino acids. V shed 4 bases, J shed 6 bases, and the junction held 6 bases outside the gene matches. CDR3 amino acids: CASSYGTSGRIEQYF. The CDR3 DNA is TGTGCCAGCAGCTACGGGACTAGCGGGAGAATCGAGCAGTACTTC.

The J gene is TRBJ1-1, the V gene TRBV27, with 10 bases fitting TRBD1. The CDR3 covers 13 residues. Looked up from germline, CDR1 is MNHEY and CDR2 is SMNVEV (reference sequence). Trimming took 6 bases from V and 7 from J; bases not matched to a gene: 5. The CDR3 reads CASSRTGGFEAFF. The DNA for the CDR3 is TGTGCCAGCAGCCGGACAGGGGGTTTTGAAGCTTTCTTT.

The chain carries TRBV27 and TRBJ2-3; D is perhaps TRBD1 (5 bases). CDR3 length equals 18 residues. Trimming stripped 5 bases from V and 4 bases from J, with 25 bases between. The germline V gene has CDR1 MNHEY and CDR2 SMNVEV (reference sequence). CDR3 in amino acids: CASSNGGLGEVGPDTQYF. DNA for the CDR3: TGTGCCAGCAGTAATGGTGGATTGGGCGAGGTGGGGCCAGATACGCAGTATTTT.

The CDR3 protein is CATSSPGEGSEQFF. CDR3 DNA sequence: TGTGCCACCAGCAGCCCCGGGGAGGGCAGTGAGCAGTTCTTC. V usage is TRBV15 and J usage is TRBJ2-1; TRBD2 agrees at 7 bases. The germline V gene has CDR1 LNHNV and CDR2 YYDKDF (reference sequence). V dropped 3 bases and J dropped 9; count of bases not matched to a gene: 8. CDR3 size: 14 residues.

The V and J genes are TRBV27 and TRBJ2-1; D unclear. Trimming took off 5 bases at V and 9 bases at J, with 14 bases between the two ends. This CDR3 spans 13 amino acids. Germline V gene lookup returns CDR1 MNHEY and CDR2 SMNVEV (reference sequence). For the CDR3, the DNA is TGTGCCAGCAGTGATACTCCCTACGGTGAGCAGTTCTTC. It encodes CASSDTPYGEQFF.

The gene calls are TRBV28 and TRBJ2-7; TRBD2 is a possible D gene (5 bases). The germline gives CDR1 MDHEN, CDR2 SYDVKM. V lost 5 bases, J lost 6 bases, and 14 bases lay in between. This CDR3 has 13 amino acids. This chain's CDR3 is CASSEPGRGEQYF. The CDR3 DNA reads as TGTGCCAGCAGTGAGCCGGGCCGGGGCGAGCAGTACTTC.

The chain links TRBV7-9 to TRBJ2-5; D is perhaps TRBD2 (5 bases). V dropped 5 bases and J dropped 3 bases, with 16 bases sitting between them. The length of the CDR3 is 15 residues. Germline V CDR1 and CDR2: SEHNR, FQNEAQ (reference sequence). The CDR3 sequence: CASSILRVGEETQYF. Here the CDR3 DNA reads TGTGCCAGCAGCATCCTGCGGGTCGGGGAAGAGACCCAGTACTTC.